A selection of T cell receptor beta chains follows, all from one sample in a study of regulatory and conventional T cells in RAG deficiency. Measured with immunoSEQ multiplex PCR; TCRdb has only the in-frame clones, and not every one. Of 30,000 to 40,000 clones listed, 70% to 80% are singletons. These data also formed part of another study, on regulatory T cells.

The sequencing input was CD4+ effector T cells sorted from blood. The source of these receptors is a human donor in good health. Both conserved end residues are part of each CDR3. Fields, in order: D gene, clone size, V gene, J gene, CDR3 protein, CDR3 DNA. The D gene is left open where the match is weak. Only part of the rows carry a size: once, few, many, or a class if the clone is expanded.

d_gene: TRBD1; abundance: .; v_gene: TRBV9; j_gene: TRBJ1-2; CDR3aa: CASSPGQGDYGYTF; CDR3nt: TGTGCCAGCAGCCCCGGACAGGGGGACTATGGCTACACCTTC
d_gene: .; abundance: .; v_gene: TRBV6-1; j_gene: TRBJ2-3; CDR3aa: CASVSLADTQYF; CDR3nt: TGTGCCAGCGTATCACTGGCAGATACGCAGTATTTT
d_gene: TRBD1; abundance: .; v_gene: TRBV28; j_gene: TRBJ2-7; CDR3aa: CASSAPGQAVYEQYF; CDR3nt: TGTGCCAGCAGTGCACCGGGACAGGCTGTCTACGAGCAGTACTTC
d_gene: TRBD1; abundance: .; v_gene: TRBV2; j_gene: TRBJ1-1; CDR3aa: CASPGGTDKWNTEAFF; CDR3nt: TGTGCCAGCCCAGGGGGGACAGATAAATGGAACACTGAAGCTTTCTTT
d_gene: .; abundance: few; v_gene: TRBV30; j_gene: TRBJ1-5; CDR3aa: CAWSTRGNQPQHF; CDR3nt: TGTGCCTGGAGTACCCGGGGCAATCAGCCCCAGCATTTT
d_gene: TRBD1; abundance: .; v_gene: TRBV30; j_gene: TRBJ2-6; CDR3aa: CAWSVGQAGANVLTF; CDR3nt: TGTGCCTGGAGTGTCGGACAGGCTGGGGCCAACGTCCTGACTTTC
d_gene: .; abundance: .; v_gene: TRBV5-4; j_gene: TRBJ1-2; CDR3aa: CASSLREGYGYTF; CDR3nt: TGTGCCAGCAGCTTGAGAGAGGGCTATGGCTACACCTTC
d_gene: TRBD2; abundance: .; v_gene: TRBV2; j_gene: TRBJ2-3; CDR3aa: CASSPGTSRATDTQYF; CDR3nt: TGTGCCAGCAGTCCCGGGACTAGCAGGGCCACAGATACGCAGTATTTT
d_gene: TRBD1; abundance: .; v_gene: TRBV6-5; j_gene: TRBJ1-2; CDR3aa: CASSLGQGNFYGYTF; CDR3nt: TGTGCCAGCAGCCTGGGACAGGGTAATTTCTATGGCTACACCTTC
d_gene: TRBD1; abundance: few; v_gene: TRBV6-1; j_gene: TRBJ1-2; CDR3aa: CASSEAYRGPQSYTF; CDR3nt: TGTGCCAGCAGTGAAGCCTACAGGGGACCCCAGAGCTACACCTTC
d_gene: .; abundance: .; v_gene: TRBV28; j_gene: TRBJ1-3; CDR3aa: CASFSEAAGNTIYF; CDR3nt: TGTGCCAGCTTCTCGGAGGCAGCTGGAAACACCATATATTTT
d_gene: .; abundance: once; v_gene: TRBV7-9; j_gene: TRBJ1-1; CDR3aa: CASSLVGSLDTEAFF; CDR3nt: TGTGCCAGCAGCTTAGTCGGGAGCCTGGACACTGAAGCTTTCTTT
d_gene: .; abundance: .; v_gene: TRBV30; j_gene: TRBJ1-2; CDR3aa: CAWSYTGFGGYTF; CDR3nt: TGTGCCTGGAGTTACACAGGCTTTGGTGGCTACACCTTC
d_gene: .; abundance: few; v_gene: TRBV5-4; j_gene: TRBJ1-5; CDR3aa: CASSGVPGQPQHF; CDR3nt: TGTGCCAGCAGCGGGGTCCCAGGGCAGCCCCAGCATTTT
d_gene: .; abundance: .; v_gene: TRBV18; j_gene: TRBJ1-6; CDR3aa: CASSPPPGGFNSPLHF; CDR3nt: TGTGCCAGCTCACCTCCCCCGGGGGGGTTTAATTCACCCCTCCACTTT
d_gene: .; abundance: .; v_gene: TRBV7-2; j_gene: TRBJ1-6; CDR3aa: CASTLLGSYNSPLHF; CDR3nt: TGTGCCAGCACCCTTCTGGGATCCTATAATTCACCCCTCCACTTT
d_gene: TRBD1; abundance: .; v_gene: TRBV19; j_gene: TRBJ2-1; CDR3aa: CASSPGTATSYNEQFF; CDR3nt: TGTGCCAGTAGCCCCGGGACAGCCACATCCTACAATGAGCAGTTCTTC
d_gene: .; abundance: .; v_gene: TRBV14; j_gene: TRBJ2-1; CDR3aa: CASSQVYGGPQGEQFF; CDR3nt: TGTGCCAGCAGCCAAGTCTATGGTGGGCCCCAGGGTGAGCAGTTCTTC
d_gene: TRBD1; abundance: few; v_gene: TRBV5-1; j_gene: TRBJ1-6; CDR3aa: CASRVGLGGSPLHF; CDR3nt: TGCGCCAGCAGAGTAGGGCTAGGGGGCTCACCCCTCCACTTT
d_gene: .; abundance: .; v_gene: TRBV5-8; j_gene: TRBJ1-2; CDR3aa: CASSSYDPGPGRYGYTF; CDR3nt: TGTGCCAGCAGCTCGTACGACCCGGGGCCGGGGCGCTATGGCTACACCTTC
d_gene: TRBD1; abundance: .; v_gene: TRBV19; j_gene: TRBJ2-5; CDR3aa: CASSTDREETQYF; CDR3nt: TGTGCCAGTAGTACGGACAGGGAAGAGACCCAGTACTTC
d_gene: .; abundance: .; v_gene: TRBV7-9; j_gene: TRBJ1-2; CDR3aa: CAARRGGYTF; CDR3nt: TGTGCGGCACGACGCGGGGGCTACACCTTC
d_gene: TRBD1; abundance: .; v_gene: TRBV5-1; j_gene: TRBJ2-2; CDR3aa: CASSLPKGQGRIGELFF; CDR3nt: TGCGCCAGCAGCCTACCGAAAGGACAGGGTAGGATCGGGGAGCTGTTTTTT
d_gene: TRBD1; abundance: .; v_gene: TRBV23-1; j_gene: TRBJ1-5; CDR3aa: CASSQWDSQPQHF; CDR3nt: TGCGCCAGCAGTCAATGGGACAGTCAGCCCCAGCATTTT
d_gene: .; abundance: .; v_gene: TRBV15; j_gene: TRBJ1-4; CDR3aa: CATSRPGFRGRNEKLFF; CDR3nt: .
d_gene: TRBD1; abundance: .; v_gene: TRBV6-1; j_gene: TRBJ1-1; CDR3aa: CASSPRTGMATEAFF; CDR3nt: TGTGCCAGCAGTCCCCGGACAGGGATGGCCACTGAAGCTTTCTTT
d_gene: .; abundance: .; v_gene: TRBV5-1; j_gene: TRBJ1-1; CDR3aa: CASSLGTDTEAFF; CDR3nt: TGCGCCAGCAGCCTAGGGACTGACACTGAAGCTTTCTTT
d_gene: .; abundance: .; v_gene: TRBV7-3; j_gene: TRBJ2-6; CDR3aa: CASSLMGSSAGANVLTF; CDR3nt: TGTGCCAGCAGCTTAATGGGTTCCTCTGCTGGGGCCAACGTCCTGACTTTC
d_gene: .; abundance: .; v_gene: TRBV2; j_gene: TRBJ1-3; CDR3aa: CASSEGGPLGNTIYF; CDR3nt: TGTGCCAGCAGTGAAGGGGGACCCCTAGGGAACACCATATATTTT
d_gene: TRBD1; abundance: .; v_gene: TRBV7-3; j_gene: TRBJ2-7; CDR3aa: CASSLLSLAQGASYEQYF; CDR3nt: TGTGCCAGCAGCTTACTCTCTCTAGCCCAGGGGGCGAGCTACGAGCAGTACTTC
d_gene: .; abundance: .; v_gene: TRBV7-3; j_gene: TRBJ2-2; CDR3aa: CASSLARDTGELFF; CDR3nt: TGTGCCAGCAGCTTAGCCAGGGACACCGGGGAGCTGTTTTTT